This TCR beta chain originates from a study of T cells in Graves' hyperthyroidism and ophthalmopathy. The table lists this clonotype with many counts. The CDR3 is made up of 13 amino acids. The germline V gene encodes CDR1 SNHLY and CDR2 FYNNEI. Trimming left V 5 bases short and J 5 bases short, with 12 bases between. Amplification of TCR beta CDR3 regions was performed using RNA transcripts as template. HTBI primers were employed in a first-round RT-PCR of the TCR CDR3. TCRdb redid the calling of the multiplex PCR reads with MiXCR, one entry per CDR3 protein. The table lists about 560,000 distinct CDR3 sequences, 16% of them singletons.

This clonotype was obtained from a woman aged 18 to 35 with Graves' hyperthyroidism. V is TRBV2 and J is TRBJ1-2; D possibly corresponds to TRBD1 (6 bases). Sequencing was done on a sample of blood. For the CDR3, the DNA is TGTGCCAGCAGTCAGGACAGACGGTATGGCTACACCTTC. It codes for CASSQDRRYGYTF.